This entry describes one T cell receptor (beta chain). Germline and junction disagree at one end, which may indicate a read error. This sample is drawn from a study of metastatic and nonmetastatic thyroid tumors. Study in general: Across blood and tumor or nodule tissue, repertoires from malignant and benign thyroid patients were compared with one another.

This CDR3 is 14 amino acids long. CDR1 and CDR2 (germline): DFQATT, SNEGSKA (reference sequence). The authors' processing: A papillary thyroid cancer distant-metastasis classifier was built from CDR3 differences across clinicopathological groups. From the PCR reads, TCRdb re-called clones with MiXCR. Clone size and V and J calls follow TCRdb, not the original study. Of tens of thousands of clones listed, under 15% are singletons. None of the patients had undergone any treatment ahead of thyroid surgery. This receptor was obtained from a female donor with papillary thyroid cancer or a benign thyroid nodule (not recorded which). Some clones in this sample may be carry-over from other donors' samples. Sequencing was done on a sample of tumor tissue. This chain links TRBV20-1 with TRBJ2-3; TRBD2 matches 8 bases. This CDR3 is CSAMTSVRTDTQYF. For the CDR3, the DNA is TGCAGTGCCATGACTAGCGTGAGAACAGATACGCAGTACTTT.